This is a list of T cell receptor beta chains from one sample in a study of control samples from healthy donors and cancer patients. Repertoires were generated with immunoSEQ multiplex PCR, while TCRdb's copy carries only in-frame clones and drops some. The sample lists roughly 95,000 clones, roughly 92% occurring once. What was sequenced was blood. The origin of the receptors is a human donor in good health. The donor label of this sample is uncertain. Each CDR3 is given with its conserved first and last residue. A D gene is named only where the DNA matches it firmly. Clone size is not always given. Where it is, it says once, few, many or a class for expanded clones.

v_gene: TRBV6-2/TRBV6-3
j_gene: TRBJ2-3
abundance: once
d_gene: TRBD1
CDR3nt: TGTGCCAGCAGTTTGAGACAGGGACGCACAGATACGCAGTATTTT
CDR3aa: CASSLRQGRTDTQYF

v_gene: TRBV11-2
j_gene: TRBJ2-1
abundance: .
d_gene: TRBD2
CDR3nt: TGTGCCAGCAGCTACACTAGCGGGGGGTTCAAAAGCTCCTACAATGAGCAGTTCTTC
CDR3aa: CASSYTSGGFKSSYNEQFF

v_gene: TRBV29-1
j_gene: TRBJ2-6
abundance: .
d_gene: .
CDR3nt: TGCAGCGTTGAAGTTGGGAACGGTCCTGGGGCCAACGTCCTGACTTTC
CDR3aa: CSVEVGNGPGANVLTF

v_gene: TRBV7-9
j_gene: TRBJ1-1
abundance: .
d_gene: TRBD1
CDR3nt: TGTGCCAGCAGCCGGACAGGGTCGAACACTGAAGCTTTCTTT
CDR3aa: CASSRTGSNTEAFF

v_gene: TRBV5-4
j_gene: TRBJ2-7
abundance: .
d_gene: TRBD2
CDR3nt: TGTGCCAGCAGCTTGAGAGCGGGGACGACAGCCTACGAGCAGTACTTC
CDR3aa: CASSLRAGTTAYEQYF

v_gene: TRBV7-3
j_gene: TRBJ1-1
abundance: .
d_gene: .
CDR3nt: TGTGCCAGCAGCCCCGGACCGACGAACACTGAAGCTTTCTTT
CDR3aa: CASSPGPTNTEAFF

v_gene: TRBV7-6
j_gene: TRBJ1-2
abundance: .
d_gene: TRBD1
CDR3nt: TGTGCCAGCAGCTTAGAAGCAGGGGGGCAATATGGCTACACCTTC
CDR3aa: CASSLEAGGQYGYTF

v_gene: TRBV5-8
j_gene: TRBJ2-3
abundance: .
d_gene: .
CDR3nt: TGTGCCAGCAGCTGGGACGGCACAGATACGCAGTATTTT
CDR3aa: CASSWDGTDTQYF

v_gene: TRBV27
j_gene: TRBJ1-5
abundance: once
d_gene: .
CDR3nt: TGTGCCAGCCGGGGGGGGTTTGGCAATCAGCCCCAGCATTTT
CDR3aa: CASRGGFGNQPQHF

v_gene: TRBV7-9
j_gene: TRBJ2-1
abundance: .
d_gene: TRBD1
CDR3nt: TGTGCCAGCAGCCTAAAGGGACAGGGTGACAATGAGCAGTTCTTC
CDR3aa: CASSLKGQGDNEQFF

v_gene: TRBV9
j_gene: TRBJ2-2
abundance: .
d_gene: .
CDR3nt: TGTGCCAGCAGCGTATATGGGGGCACCGGGGAGCTGTTTTTT
CDR3aa: CASSVYGGTGELFF

v_gene: TRBV5-1
j_gene: TRBJ2-3
abundance: .
d_gene: .
CDR3nt: TGCGCCAGCAGCTCGGGAGGCCAGGGGTTTAGTACAGATACGCAGTATTTT
CDR3aa: CASSSGGQGFSTDTQYF

v_gene: TRBV5-5
j_gene: TRBJ2-2
abundance: .
d_gene: .
CDR3nt: TGTGCCAGCAGCTTGGTTCTCGGAGCTTCGAACACCGGGGAGCTGTTTTTT
CDR3aa: CASSLVLGASNTGELFF

v_gene: TRBV10-1
j_gene: TRBJ2-2
abundance: .
d_gene: .
CDR3nt: TGCGCCAGCAGTGAGTTTCATGGACAGCCAGATATCACCGGGGAGCTGTTTTTT
CDR3aa: CASSEFHGQPDITGELFF

v_gene: TRBV4-1
j_gene: TRBJ1-1
abundance: .
d_gene: .
CDR3nt: TGCGCCAGCAGCCAATCTGAATCGAACACTGAAGCTTTCTTT
CDR3aa: CASSQSESNTEAFF

v_gene: TRBV5-1
j_gene: TRBJ2-1
abundance: .
d_gene: .
CDR3nt: TGCGCCAGCAGCACCACAACTAGTTTCCATGAGCAGTTCTTC
CDR3aa: CASSTTTSFHEQFF

v_gene: TRBV2
j_gene: TRBJ2-2
abundance: once
d_gene: TRBD1
CDR3nt: TGTGCCAGCGGCTTGGGACAGGGTCTGACCGGGGAGCTGTTTTTT
CDR3aa: CASGLGQGLTGELFF